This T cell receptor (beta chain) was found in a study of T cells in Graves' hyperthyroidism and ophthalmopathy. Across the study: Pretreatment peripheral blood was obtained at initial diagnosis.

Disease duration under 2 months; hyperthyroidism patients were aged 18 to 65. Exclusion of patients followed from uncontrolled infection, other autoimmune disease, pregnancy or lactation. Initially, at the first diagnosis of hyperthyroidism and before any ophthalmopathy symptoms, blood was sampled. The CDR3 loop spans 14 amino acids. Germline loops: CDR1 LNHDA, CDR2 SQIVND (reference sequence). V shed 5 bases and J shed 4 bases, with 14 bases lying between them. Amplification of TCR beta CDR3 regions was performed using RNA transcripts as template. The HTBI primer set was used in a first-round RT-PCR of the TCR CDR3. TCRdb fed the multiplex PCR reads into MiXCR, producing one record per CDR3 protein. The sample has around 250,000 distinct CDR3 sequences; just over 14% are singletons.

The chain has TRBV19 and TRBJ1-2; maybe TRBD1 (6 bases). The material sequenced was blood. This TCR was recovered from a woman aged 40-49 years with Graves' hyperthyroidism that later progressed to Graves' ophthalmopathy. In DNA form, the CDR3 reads TGTGCCAGTAGTCTCTTGCAGGGGATCTATGGCTACACCTTC. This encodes CASSLLQGIYGYTF.